Presented here are 26 T cell receptor beta chains from one specimen sequenced in a study of T cells after yellow fever vaccination. TCRdb passed the 5' RACE reads through MiXCR, listing each CDR3 protein once. This sample carries 450,000 to 600,000 distinct CDR3 sequences, roughly 13% of them seen once, and the ten largest clones take around an eighth. The sample was PBMCs, taken on the day of the yellow fever booster vaccination. These TCRs come from a man aged 25-40 years who received the YFV17D yellow fever vaccine.

The chain carries TRBV9 and TRBJ2-7; tentatively, D is TRBD2 (6 bases). This CDR3 contains 14 residues. Trimming shortened V by 4 bases and J by 4 bases, and 15 bases separated the two germline ends. Germline V lookup: CDR1 SGDLS, CDR2 YYNGEE. The CDR3 DNA reads TGTGCCAGCAGCAAGACTAGGGTTGGGTACGAGCAGTACTTC. Protein product: CASSKTRVGYEQYF.

The CDR3 sequence is CASSFSGRPLTQYF. CDR3 nucleotides: TGTGCCAGCAGCTTCTCGGGACGGCCCCTAACCCAGTACTTC. V is TRBV7-9 and J is TRBJ2-5, with D perhaps matching TRBD1 or TRBD2 (5 bases each). Per germline, CDR1 SEHNR and CDR2 FQNEAQ (reference sequence). Between the trimmed V and J ends, which lost 3 bases and 8 bases, there was a span of 16 bases. This CDR3 is built from 14 residues.

J is TRBJ2-1 and V is TRBV20-1; the D call may be TRBD1 or TRBD2 (5 bases each). CDR1 DFQATT and CDR2 SNEGSKA come from the germline V gene (reference sequence). With 7 bases removed from V and 7 bases from J, the gap between germline ends came to 17 bases. The CDR3 has 13 amino acids. The CDR3 sequence: CSGGREWGNEQFF. DNA for the CDR3: TGCAGTGGTGGTCGTGAGTGGGGGAATGAGCAGTTCTTC.

V gene TRBV29-1 combines with J gene TRBJ1-5; the D is unclear. The length of the CDR3 is 13 residues. V gave up 4 bases and J gave up 0 bases, with 7 bases separating them. Germline-derived CDR1 and CDR2 are SQVTM and ANQGSEA. CDR3 bases: TGCAGCGTTGTAGAGAATAGCAATCAGCCCCAGCATTTT. Translated, it gives CSVVENSNQPQHF.

This clonotype was seen only a few times. The V gene is TRBV2, the J gene TRBJ2-3; TRBD2 agrees at 8 bases. Germline CDR1 SNHLY, CDR2 FYNNEI. The CDR3 extends over 14 amino acids. Unmatched junction bases numbered 4, after V lost 3 bases and J lost 5 bases. The CDR3 coding sequence is TGTGCCAGCAGTGAGTCGGGGGGGGGAGATACGCAGTATTTT. Protein: CASSESGGGDTQYF.

This clonotype occurred a few times. The chain recombines TRBV7-2 with TRBJ1-2, with 10 bases fitting TRBD1. The V and J ends lost 0 bases and 3 bases, in that order; junction bases with no gene match: 4. The CDR3 is 16 amino acids. Germline V gene data show CDR1 as SGHTA and CDR2 as FQGNSA. This CDR3 is CASSLAGQGTHYGYTF. The CDR3 nucleotides are TGTGCCAGCAGCTTAGCGGGACAGGGGACCCACTATGGCTACACCTTC.

This clonotype turned up a few times. The chain carries TRBV7-9 and TRBJ2-7, with D possibly called TRBD1 or TRBD2 (5 bases each). Trimming took off 3 bases at V and 1 base at J, with 10 bases between the two ends. CDR1 is SEHNR, CDR2 FQNEAQ, per germline (reference sequence). This CDR3 spans 14 amino acids. As DNA, the CDR3 is TGTGCCAGCAGCTTCCCGGGGACGTCCTACGAGCAGTACTTC. Translation gives CASSFPGTSYEQYF.

This clonotype was observed a handful of times. This rearrangement joins TRBV29-1 to TRBJ1-1, with D tentatively TRBD1 (6 bases). Looked up from germline, CDR1 is SQVTM and CDR2 is ANQGSEA. V was shortened by 6 bases and J by 11 bases, with 16 bases between the two germline ends. The CDR3 is 11 residues long. CDR3 loop: CSVGDILEAFF. CDR3 bases: TGCAGCGTAGGGGACATCCTAGAGGCTTTCTTT.

The chain carries TRBV12-5 and TRBJ2-1; 10 nucleotides line up with TRBD2. Germline V lookup: CDR1 LGHNT, CDR2 FRNRAP. J lost 1 base, V lost 3 bases, and 6 bases had no gene match. The CDR3 has 17 amino acids. CDR3 DNA sequence: TGTGCTAGTGGTTTTGGGCTAGCGGGAGTTTCCTACAATGAGCAGTTCTTC. Translating it yields CASGFGLAGVSYNEQFF.

The chain is built from TRBV15 and TRBJ2-7; 8 bases match TRBD2. There are 16 residues in the CDR3. V dropped 1 base and J dropped 4; count of bases not matched to a gene: 9. Germline V gene data show CDR1 as LNHNV and CDR2 as YYDKDF (reference sequence). CDR3 in amino acids: CATSRAAGGGSYEQYF. The CDR3 coding sequence is TGTGCCACCAGCAGAGCCGCAGGCGGGGGGTCTTACGAGCAGTACTTC.

This chain connects TRBV4-3 to TRBJ2-7; no firm D call. Trimming took off 2 bases at V and 2 bases at J, with 7 bases between the two ends. The CDR3 has 13 amino acids. CDR1 is LGHNA, CDR2 YSLEER, per germline. CDR3 in amino acids: CASSQIQPYEQYF. The CDR3 DNA is TGCGCCAGCAGCCAAATTCAGCCCTACGAGCAGTACTTC.

This chain connects TRBV6-6 to TRBJ1-4; 8 bases are a match to TRBD1. Trimming removed 2 bases from V and 15 bases from J; junction bases left unmatched: 8. The CDR3 covers 13 residues. Germline V CDR1 and CDR2: MNHNY, SVGAGI (reference sequence). As DNA, the CDR3 is TGTGCCAGCAGTTACCGACAGGGGAGATTGGTGTTTTTT. Encoded protein: CASSYRQGRLVFF.

The rearrangement links TRBV29-1 to TRBJ2-5; TRBD1 agrees at 7 bases. This CDR3 contains 13 residues. CDR1 is SQVTM, CDR2 ANQGSEA, per germline. The ends lost 6 bases at V and 5 bases at J; junction bases unmatched: 9. CDR3 residues: CSVQIDRAETQYF. The CDR3 region has the DNA TGCAGCGTACAAATTGACAGGGCCGAGACCCAGTACTTC.

This clonotype has more than one count but fewer than ten. The V and J genes are TRBV16 and TRBJ2-7; 7 bases match TRBD1. The V gene end was trimmed by 4 bases and the J gene end by 3 bases; junction bases not matched to a gene: 6. The CDR3 covers 14 residues. Germline-derived CDR1 and CDR2 are KGHSY and FQNENV. The CDR3: CASSRDSISYEQYF. The CDR3 DNA is TGTGCCAGCAGCCGGGACAGCATTAGCTACGAGCAGTACTTC.

The V call is TRBV20-1, the J call TRBJ2-2; 7 positions match TRBD2. The CDR3 extends over 16 amino acids. With 0 bases clipped from V and 5 bases from J, the junction kept 9 bases outside the gene matches. Germline V gene sequence: CDR1 DFQATT, CDR2 SNEGSKA (reference sequence). The chain's CDR3 is CSARDKTGGWTGELFF. The DNA for the CDR3 is TGCAGTGCTAGAGATAAGACGGGAGGATGGACCGGGGAGCTGTTTTTT.

This chain joins TRBV4-3 and TRBJ2-7; D uncertain. Between the trimmed V and J ends, which lost 3 bases and 3 bases, there was a span of 15 bases. The length of the CDR3 is 15 residues. The V gene's germline CDR1 is LGHNA and CDR2 YSLEER. CDR3 in DNA: TGCGCCAGCAGCCAGGCTATCGACGCGTACTACGAGCAGTACTTC. As protein: CASSQAIDAYYEQYF.

This clonotype showed up just a few times. The chain links TRBV12-3 or TRBV12-4 to TRBJ1-3; D gene unclear. Trimming cost V 6 bases and J 1 base, with 10 bases left between them. The CDR3 consists of 14 residues. The CDR3 DNA is TGTGCCAGCAGGGACCGCCTGTCTGGAAACACCATATATTTT. Its translation: CASRDRLSGNTIYF.

This clonotype occurred a few times. The V call is TRBV28, the J call TRBJ2-7, with D possibly being TRBD2 (5 bases). CDR3 length: 17 residues. Trimming took 3 bases from V and 1 from J, leaving 19 bases between them. Germline assignment: CDR1 MDHEN and CDR2 SYDVKM. As DNA, the CDR3 is TGTGCCAGCAGTTTTCGCGGGTCCGGCTATACGTCCTACGAGCAGTACTTC. Translating it yields CASSFRGSGYTSYEQYF. Full variable domain (outside the CDR3, taken from reference TRBV28 and TRBJ2-7): DVKVTQSSRYLVKRTGEKVFLECVQDMDHENMFWYRQDPGLGLRLIYFSYDVKMKEKGDIPEGYSVSREKKERFSLILESASTNQTSMYLCASSFRGSGYTSYEQYFGPGTRLTVT.

The chain joins TRBV7-6 to TRBJ2-1; no clear D gene. V was clipped by 1 base and J by 10 bases, with 14 bases between them. CDR3 length equals 14 residues. Germline V gene data show CDR1 as SGHVS and CDR2 as FNYEAQ. CDR3 sequence: CASSLEVLAEEQFF. The CDR3 nucleotides are TGTGCCAGCAGCTTAGAGGTACTCGCGGAAGAGCAGTTCTTC.

V gene TRBV14 combines with J gene TRBJ1-6; D is possibly TRBD1 (5 bases). CDR1 and CDR2 (germline): SGHDN, FVKESK. The CDR3 extends over 14 amino acids. The V gene lost 1 base and the J gene lost 5 bases, with 6 bases spanning the gap. CDR3 residues: CASSQGGNNSPLHF. In DNA, the CDR3 is TGTGCCAGCAGCCAAGGGGGGAATAATTCACCCCTCCACTTT.

This clonotype has only a few counts. The V call is TRBV20-1, the J call TRBJ2-5; the match to TRBD2 covers 9 bases. This CDR3 is 14 amino acids long. The junction had 5 bases not matched to a gene; V was cut back by 4 bases and J by 2 bases. Germline assignment: CDR1 DFQATT and CDR2 SNEGSKA (reference sequence). In DNA, the CDR3 is TGCAGTGCTAAGGTAGCGGGAGATCAAGAGACCCAGTACTTC. Translation: CSAKVAGDQETQYF.

This clonotype was picked up a small number of times. For the CDR3, the DNA is TGTGCCAGCAGCCGAGACAGGGCGAGCTACGAGCAGTACTTC. Translated, it gives CASSRDRASYEQYF. The V call is TRBV7-2, the J call TRBJ2-7; the match to TRBD1 covers 7 bases. This CDR3 region has 14 residues. V was clipped by 5 bases and J by 3 bases; unmatched bases: 7. The germline CDR1 and CDR2 sequences are SGHTA and FQGNSA. Complete variable domain (other parts from reference TRBV7-2 and TRBJ2-7): GAGVSQSPSNKVTEKGKDVELRCDPISGHTALYWYRQSLGQGLEFLIYFQGNSAPDKSGLPSDRFSAERTGGSVSTLTIQRTQQEDSAVYLCASSRDRASYEQYFGPGTRLTVT.

This clonotype was seen more than once but under ten times. The V call is TRBV11-2, the J call TRBJ2-3; D is ambiguous. The CDR3 length is 14 residues. V shed 1 base and J shed 4 bases, with 9 bases lying between them. Germline assignment: CDR1 SGHAT and CDR2 FQNNGV. The chain's CDR3 is CASSLGGISDTQYF. CDR3 sequence (DNA): TGTGCCAGCAGCTTAGGTGGGATCTCAGATACGCAGTATTTT.

The chain uses TRBV20-1 and TRBJ2-7; D not certain. Trimming left V 3 bases short and J 6 bases short, with 9 bases between. Germline CDR1 reads DFQATT; CDR2 reads SNEGSKA (reference sequence). The CDR3 length is 11 residues. The CDR3 here is CSASLGFEQYF. The CDR3 coding sequence is TGCAGTGCTAGTTTGGGTTTCGAGCAGTACTTC.

There are a few counts of this clonotype. The rearrangement uses TRBV20-1 and TRBJ2-1; D not certain. V shed 4 bases and J shed 6 bases, with 10 bases lying between them. The CDR3 covers 12 residues. The V gene's germline CDR1 is DFQATT and CDR2 SNEGSKA (reference sequence). The CDR3 region is CSATLMSNEQFF. DNA for the CDR3: TGCAGTGCTACCCTCATGTCCAATGAGCAGTTCTTC.

The chain couples TRBV19 to TRBJ2-7, with a possible D match to TRBD1 (6 bases). Germline V gives CDR1 LNHDA, CDR2 SQIVND (reference sequence). CDR3 length equals 16 residues. Trimming took off 7 bases at V and 0 bases at J, with 19 bases between the two ends. This chain's CDR3 is CASTETGSLYSYEQYF. The CDR3 DNA reads TGTGCCAGTACGGAGACAGGCTCCCTGTACTCCTACGAGCAGTACTTC. The full variable domain, in which reference TRBV19 and TRBJ2-7 provide the parts outside the CDR3, is DGGITQSPKYLFRKEGQNVTLSCEQNLNHDAMYWYRQDPGQGLRLIYYSQIVNDFQKGDIAEGYSVSREKKESFPLTVTSAQKNPTAFYLCASTETGSLYSYEQYFGPGTRLTVT.